This passage covers 4 T cell receptor beta chains from one sample sequenced in a study of early T cells in non-severe SARS-CoV-2 infection (dated by TCRdb to the early 2020s). Libraries were built with 5' RACE. The instrument was a NextSeq 500. The public reads were reprocessed in TCRdb via fastp at Q25 and MiXCR, keeping in-frame beta chains. Duplicate CDR3 protein sequences are folded into a single record with the most common DNA and genes. This sample gives some 33,000 distinct CDR3 sequences in total; 5.5% to 6% of them show up just once. The ten largest clones capture 13% of the sample. The material sequenced was whole blood. These receptors were taken from an adult who was a healthcare worker with PCR-confirmed SARS-CoV-2 infection or an uninfected control (not recorded which).

Many counts were recorded for this clonotype. This chain links TRBV28 with TRBJ2-4; D is unresolved. This CDR3 contains 14 residues. Germline CDR1 and CDR2: MDHEN and SYDVKM. V dropped 2 bases and J dropped 0 bases, with 5 bases sitting between them. CDR3 in DNA: TGTGCCAGCAGTTTAACGTTAGCCAAAAACATTCAGTACTTC. This sequence encodes CASSLTLAKNIQYF.

This clonotype was picked up many times. The chain recombines TRBV15 with TRBJ1-1; 10 bases map to TRBD1. In germline, CDR1 is LNHNV, CDR2 YYDKDF (reference sequence). J was trimmed by 5 bases and V by 4 bases; bases with no gene match: 7. This CDR3 is built from 15 residues. CDR3 bases: TGTGCCACCAGCACCAGACAGGGGGCGCGGACTGAAGCTTTCTTT. Its translation: CATSTRQGARTEAFF.

This clonotype was detected many times. The gene calls are TRBV6-5 and TRBJ2-5; D might be TRBD1 (6 bases). The germline gives CDR1 MNHEY, CDR2 SVGAGI. Trimming shortened V by 2 bases and J by 5 bases, and 12 bases separated the two germline ends. The CDR3 totals 14 residues. In DNA form, the CDR3 reads TGTGCCAGCAGTTACGTTGGGGGCCGGGAGACCCAGTACTTC. It codes for CASSYVGGRETQYF.

This clonotype came up many times. The gene calls are TRBV6-2 or TRBV6-3 and TRBJ1-5, with D tentatively TRBD1 (5 bases). This CDR3 comprises 20 residues. CDR1 MNHEY and CDR2 SVGEGT come from the germline V gene. V lost 5 bases to trimming and J lost 9 bases, with 35 bases between them. This CDR3 reads CASSPISGTAGISGGRPQHF. The CDR3 bases are TGTGCCAGCAGTCCTATTTCCGGGACGGCCGGAATTTCTGGCGGCAGGCCCCAGCATTTT.